The next 12 T cell receptor beta chains were all read from a single sample in a study of shared clonotypes between healthy human individuals. Method: immunoSEQ multiplex PCR; TCRdb's copy keeps in-frame clones and lacks some. The sample contains 550,000 to 850,000 clones, 55% to 80% of which appear only once. Sequenced material: memory CD4+ T cells sorted from blood. The subset is: CD45RA-negative fraction. The receptors stem from a woman aged 25 to 45 in good health.

The J gene is TRBJ2-5, the V gene TRBV5-4; 15 positions agree with TRBD2. Germline CDR1 and CDR2: SGHNT and YYREEE (reference sequence). CDR3 length: 16 amino acids. V lost 4 bases to trimming and J lost 5 bases; unmatched junction nucleotides: 6. CDR3 DNA: TGTGCCAGCAGCCACAGCGGGACTAGCGGGAGGGAGACCCAGTACTTC. This translates into CASSHSGTSGRETQYF.

The chain recombines TRBV5-5 with TRBJ1-5; unclear D gene. Germline assignment: CDR1 SGHKS and CDR2 YYEKEE (reference sequence). V lost 2 bases, J lost 3 bases, and 12 bases lay in between. This CDR3 is 15 amino acids long. CDR3 nucleotides: TGTGCCAGCAGCTTAGTGCCAGGCTCCAATCAGCCCCAGCATTTT. It yields the protein CASSLVPGSNQPQHF.

The rearrangement uses TRBV5-4 and TRBJ1-2; tentative D call: TRBD1 (5 bases). The CDR3 loop spans 14 amino acids. Germline V gives CDR1 SGHNT, CDR2 YYREEE (reference sequence). Trimming cost V 2 bases and J 6 bases, with 14 bases left between them. CDR3: CASSLYSGGNGYTF. CDR3 sequence (DNA): TGTGCCAGCAGCTTATACTCGGGGGGGAATGGCTACACCTTC. The entire variable domain, with the rest obtained from reference TRBV5-4 and TRBJ1-2, is as follows: ETGVTQSPTHLIKTRGQQVTLRCSSQSGHNTVSWYQQALGQGPQFIFQYYREEENGRGNFPPRFSGLQFPNYSSELNVNALELDDSALYLCASSLYSGGNGYTFGSGTRLTVV.

The CDR3 here is CASSSLAGREQFF. The DNA of the CDR3 is TGTGCCAGCAGCTCCCTTGCTGGTAGGGAGCAGTTCTTC. The chain recombines TRBV11-3 with TRBJ2-1, with unresolved D. V lost 4 bases and J 10 bases, leaving 14 bases between the germline ends. The V gene's germline CDR1 is SGHNT and CDR2 YENEEA. The CDR3 covers 13 residues.

This clone has just one count. The chain couples TRBV5-1 to TRBJ1-3; D uncertain. There are 14 residues in the CDR3. Germline V gene sequence: CDR1 SGHRS, CDR2 YFSETQ. V was shortened by 0 bases and J by 8 bases, with 12 bases between the two germline ends. CDR3 in DNA: TGCGCCAGCAGCTTGGGGCAATTCAAGGACACCATATATTTT. This translates into CASSLGQFKDTIYF.

This clone turned up a few times. V usage is TRBV10-3 and J usage is TRBJ1-1; D uncertain. This CDR3 region has 11 residues. Trimming took 4 bases from V and 3 from J, leaving 3 bases between them. Germline CDR1 is ENHRY and CDR2 is SYGVKD. CDR3 protein: CAISGDTEAFF. CDR3 DNA sequence: TGTGCCATCAGTGGGGACACTGAAGCTTTCTTT.

This chain joins TRBV11-2 and TRBJ2-5, with 9 bases aligning to TRBD2. Trimming cost V 2 bases and J 4 bases; bases outside gene matches: 11. The CDR3 runs to 17 residues. Germline CDR1 reads SGHAT; CDR2 reads FQNNGV. The CDR3 sequence: CASSLSVRAGGGETQYF. The CDR3 DNA sequence: TGTGCCAGCAGCTTATCGGTCCGAGCGGGAGGCGGAGAGACCCAGTACTTC.

The rearrangement links TRBV28 to TRBJ1-2; D is uncertain. Looked up from germline, CDR1 is MDHEN and CDR2 is SYDVKM. V gave up 5 bases and J gave up 0 bases, with 7 bases separating them. This CDR3 has 13 amino acids. DNA of the CDR3: TGTGCCAGCAGTCCCAGGACTAACTATGGCTACACCTTC. It specifies CASSPRTNYGYTF.

V is TRBV11-3 and J is TRBJ2-7; D possibly corresponds to TRBD2 (5 bases). V was pared by 1 base and J by 6 bases, with 13 bases between. Germline CDR1 is SGHNT and CDR2 is YENEEA. This CDR3 contains 14 residues. The CDR3 region has the DNA TGTGCCAGCAGCTTAGGGTCCGGCGAGGGCGAGCAGTACTTC. Protein: CASSLGSGEGEQYF. Drawing the rest from reference TRBV11-3 and TRBJ2-7, the complete variable domain is EAGVVQSPRYKIIEKKQPVAFWCNPISGHNTLYWYLQNLGQGPELLIRYENEEAVDDSQLPKDRFSAERLKGVDSTLKIQPAELGDSAVYLCASSLGSGEGEQYFGPGTRLTVT.

The rearrangement links TRBV28 to TRBJ2-1; 8 bases fit TRBD2. CDR1 is MDHEN, CDR2 SYDVKM, per germline. CDR3 length: 16 residues. J was trimmed by 2 bases and V by 5 bases; bases with no gene match: 8. In DNA, the CDR3 is TGTGCCAGCAGTCCCCATAGCGGGAACGCCTACAATGAGCAGTTCTTC. Protein product: CASSPHSGNAYNEQFF.

The chain couples TRBV11-2 to TRBJ2-7; 9 nucleotides agree with TRBD2. The germline gives CDR1 SGHAT, CDR2 FQNNGV. V lost 4 bases to trimming and J lost 0 bases; unmatched junction nucleotides: 4. The CDR3 loop spans 15 amino acids. The CDR3 reads CASSSQRGDSYEQYF. The CDR3 DNA sequence: TGTGCCAGCAGCTCCCAGCGGGGGGACTCCTACGAGCAGTACTTC.

The V and J genes are TRBV7-3 and TRBJ1-1, with D unresolved. The germline V gene has CDR1 SGHTA and CDR2 FQGTGA. This CDR3 region has 12 residues. With 5 bases removed from V and 5 bases from J, the gap between germline ends came to 9 bases. The CDR3 reads CASSRGGTEAFF. The CDR3 DNA follows: TGTGCCAGCAGCCGGGGAGGGACTGAAGCTTTCTTT.